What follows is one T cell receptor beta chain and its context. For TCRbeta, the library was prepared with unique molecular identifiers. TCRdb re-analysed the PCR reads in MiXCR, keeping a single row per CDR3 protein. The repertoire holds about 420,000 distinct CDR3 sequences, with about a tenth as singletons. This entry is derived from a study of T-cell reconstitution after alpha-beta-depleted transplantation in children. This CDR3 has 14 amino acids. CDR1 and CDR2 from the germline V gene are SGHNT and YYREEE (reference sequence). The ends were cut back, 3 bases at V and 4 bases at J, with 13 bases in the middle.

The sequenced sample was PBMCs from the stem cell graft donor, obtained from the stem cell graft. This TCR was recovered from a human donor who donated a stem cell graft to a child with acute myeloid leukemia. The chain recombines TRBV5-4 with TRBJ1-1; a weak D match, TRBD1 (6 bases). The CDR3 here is CASSSQGGGTEAFF. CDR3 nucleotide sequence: TGTGCCAGCAGCTCACAGGGCGGGGGCACTGAAGCTTTCTTT. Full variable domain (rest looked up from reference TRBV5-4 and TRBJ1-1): ETGVTQSPTHLIKTRGQQVTLRCSSQSGHNTVSWYQQALGQGPQFIFQYYREEENGRGNFPPRFSGLQFPNYSSELNVNALELDDSALYLCASSSQGGGTEAFFGQGTRLTVV.